This T cell receptor (beta chain) derives from a study of metastatic and nonmetastatic thyroid tumors. In the study overall: Repertoire data that came from the blood and tumor or nodule tissue of malignant and benign thyroid patients were compared.

Germline CDR1 MNHEY, CDR2 SMNVEV (reference sequence). CDR3 size: 18 residues. The V and J ends lost 0 bases and 6 bases, in that order; junction bases with no gene match: 13. No patient received treatment before thyroid surgery. This clone turned up a few times. Its specificity is unknown. Study-level findings and limits: Malignant thyroid tumors reportedly had TCR beta diversity that was significantly higher than in benign nodules, in blood and tumor.

As processed by the authors: The distant-metastasis classifier for papillary thyroid cancer was built from CDR3 differences across clinicopathological groups. TCRdb reprocessed the PCR reads using MiXCR. The V and J calls and clone size are TCRdb's, not the authors'. The table records 35,000 to 50,000 clones, roughly 27% of them present only once. The chain is built from TRBV27 and TRBJ2-7; 11 nucleotides match TRBD2. Sequencing used blood. The TCR originated in a male donor with papillary thyroid cancer or a benign thyroid nodule (not recorded which). Some clones in this sample may be carry-over from other donors' samples. This CDR3 is CASSLSLAGGPGAGEQYF. The DNA for the CDR3 is TGTGCCAGCAGTTTATCGTTAGCGGGAGGGCCAGGAGCTGGCGAGCAGTACTTC.